The next 22 T cell receptor beta chains were all read from a single sample in a study of blood T cell repertoires in COVID-19. The protocol was immunoSEQ multiplex PCR, while the TCRdb copy is restricted to in-frame clones and leaves out a portion. The table records some 190,000 clones, around nine tenths of them present only once. Sequenced material: peripheral blood. These receptor sequences come from a man between 18 and 29 years old with active or convalescent COVID-19.

V gene TRBV27 combines with J gene TRBJ1-3; possibly TRBD1 for D (5 bases). The CDR3 length is 15 residues. Trimming shortened V by 0 bases and J by 1 base, and 7 bases separated the two germline ends. The germline CDR1 and CDR2 sequences are MNHEY and SMNVEV (reference sequence). The CDR3: CASSLSGASGNTIYF. CDR3 sequence (DNA): TGTGCCAGCAGTTTATCAGGGGCATCTGGAAACACCATATATTTT.

CDR3 DNA sequence: TGTGCCTCTTGGGGGGAGAACACTGAAGCTTTCTTT. As protein: CASWGENTEAFF. The chain couples TRBV30 to TRBJ1-1, with TRBD1 as a possible D gene (5 bases). The CDR3 has 12 residues. Between the trimmed V and J ends, which lost 7 bases and 1 base, there was a span of 10 bases. In germline, CDR1 is GTSNPN, CDR2 SVGIG (reference sequence).

This clone is a singleton in its sample. The CDR3 bases are TGTGCCAGCAAGGACAGTGACTATGGCTACACCTTC. Encoded protein: CASKDSDYGYTF. V and J are TRBV5-4 and TRBJ1-2, with D maybe TRBD1 (6 bases). Trimming stripped 6 bases from V and 3 bases from J, with 9 bases between. This CDR3 spans 12 amino acids. Looked up from germline, CDR1 is SGHNT and CDR2 is YYREEE (reference sequence).

This clone was seen just once. The rearrangement links TRBV6-5 to TRBJ2-2, with 7 bases that match TRBD2. Germline V gives CDR1 MNHEY, CDR2 SVGAGI. This CDR3 region has 13 residues. V shed 6 bases, J shed 10 bases, and the junction held 8 bases outside the gene matches. The CDR3: CASRVGGVSELFF. In DNA form, the CDR3 reads TGTGCCAGCAGGGTTGGGGGGGTCTCGGAGCTGTTTTTT.

The rearrangement joins TRBV18 to TRBJ2-1, with 9 bases identical to TRBD2. This CDR3 is 15 amino acids long. The V and J ends lost 6 bases and 3 bases, in that order; junction bases with no gene match: 6. Germline CDR1 and CDR2: KGHSH and LQKENI. CDR3 amino acids: CASSLGLADYNEQFF. In nucleotides, the CDR3 is TGTGCCAGCTCCCTGGGACTAGCAGACTACAATGAGCAGTTCTTC. Variable domain in full (rest from reference TRBV18 and TRBJ2-1): NAGVMQNPRHLVRRRGQEARLRCSPMKGHSHVYWYRQLPEEGLKFMVYLQKENIIDESGMPKERFSAEFPKEGPSILRIQQVVRGDSAAYFCASSLGLADYNEQFFGPGTRLTVL.

The V gene is TRBV6-5, the J gene TRBJ1-2; 7 bases match TRBD1. CDR3 length equals 14 residues. The germline gives CDR1 MNHEY, CDR2 SVGAGI. V lost 5 bases to trimming and J lost 6 bases; unmatched junction nucleotides: 9. CDR3: CASSPSGGLHGYTF. The CDR3 DNA reads as TGTGCCAGCAGTCCATCAGGGGGACTTCATGGCTACACCTTC.

The CDR3 reads CASSLGSGELFF. Written as DNA, the CDR3 is TGTGCCAGCAGTTTGGGGAGCGGGGAGCTGTTTTTT. V usage is TRBV12-3 or TRBV12-4 and J usage is TRBJ2-2, with D perhaps matching TRBD2 (5 bases). This CDR3 has 12 residues. V dropped 3 bases and J dropped 7 bases, with 6 bases sitting between them.

V gene TRBV5-1 combines with J gene TRBJ1-5, with D perhaps matching TRBD1 (6 bases). V lost 4 bases and J 1 base, leaving 12 bases between the germline ends. This CDR3 is built from 15 residues. Germline values: CDR1 SGHRS, CDR2 YFSETQ. CDR3 DNA sequence: TGCGCCAGCAGCCCTACTGGGGGCAGCAATCAGCCCCAGCATTTT. Its protein is CASSPTGGSNQPQHF.

The J gene is TRBJ1-6, the V gene TRBV7-2, with D hard to call. Germline-derived CDR1 and CDR2 are SGHTA and FQGNSA. The ends were cut back, 2 bases at V and 5 bases at J, with 10 bases in the middle. The CDR3 spans 15 residues. The CDR3 DNA is TGTGCCAGCAGCTTACTCGGTGAACATAATTCACCCCTCCACTTT. The encoded protein is CASSLLGEHNSPLHF.

The chain carries TRBV28 and TRBJ2-7; possibly TRBD1 for D (6 bases). The ends were cut back, 8 bases at V and 2 bases at J, with 19 bases in the middle. This CDR3 region has 15 residues. Germline values: CDR1 MDHEN, CDR2 SYDVKM. The CDR3 nucleotides are TGTGCCAGCGGGAAACAGGGATCCGTCCCCTACGAGCAGTACTTC. Translated: CASGKQGSVPYEQYF.

The CDR3 nucleotides read TGTGCCAGCAGTTTAGGCCCCGGGAGAGGGACCGGGGAGCTGTTTTTT. This translates into CASSLGPGRGTGELFF. The rearrangement links TRBV27 to TRBJ2-2; a weak D match, TRBD2 (6 bases). Germline V gene data show CDR1 as MNHEY and CDR2 as SMNVEV (reference sequence). The CDR3 totals 16 residues. V lost 2 bases to trimming and J lost 5 bases, with 15 bases between them.

This rearrangement joins TRBV27 to TRBJ1-2; 11 bases are shared with TRBD1. CDR3 length: 14 residues. The V gene end was trimmed by 3 bases and the J gene end by 12 bases; junction bases not matched to a gene: 9. In germline, CDR1 is MNHEY, CDR2 SMNVEV (reference sequence). In DNA form, the CDR3 reads TGTGCCAGCAGTTTGTTTCCCCGGGACAGGGGGGACACCTTC. The encoded protein is CASSLFPRDRGDTF.

The chain links TRBV19 to TRBJ1-6; D perhaps matches TRBD1 (6 bases). CDR1 is LNHDA and CDR2 is SQIVND in the germline V gene (reference sequence). The V gene lost 8 bases and the J gene lost 7 bases, with 18 bases spanning the gap. The CDR3 runs 15 residues. In DNA, the CDR3 is TGTGCCAGTGTTGAAGTCCGGGACACCAATTCACCCCTCCACTTT. Amino acid sequence: CASVEVRDTNSPLHF.

The gene calls are TRBV7-2 and TRBJ2-7; 8 bases agree with TRBD2. The CDR3 is 14 residues long. J was trimmed by 6 bases and V by 4 bases; bases with no gene match: 8. CDR1 SGHTA and CDR2 FQGNSA come from the germline V gene. DNA of the CDR3: TGTGCCAGCAGCTCTCGGACTAGCTACTCCGAGCAGTACTTC. It specifies CASSSRTSYSEQYF.

This clone appeared a few times. This chain joins TRBV5-1 and TRBJ1-1; 9 nucleotides line up with TRBD1. Unmatched junction bases numbered 6, after V lost 8 bases and J lost 1 base. Per the germline V gene, CDR1 is SGHRS and CDR2 is YFSETQ. This CDR3 contains 14 residues. The CDR3 DNA is TGCGCCAGTGGGACAGGGATGGAGAACACTGAAGCTTTCTTT. It translates to CASGTGMENTEAFF. The complete variable domain, with remaining parts taken from reference TRBV5-1 and TRBJ1-1, reads KAGVTQTPRYLIKTRGQQVTLSCSPISGHRSVSWYQQTPGQGLQFLFEYFSETQRNKGNFPGRFSGRQFSNSRSEMNVSTLELGDSALYLCASGTGMENTEAFFGQGTRLTVV.

This chain links TRBV5-1 with TRBJ1-5; TRBD1 aligns across 8 bases. Germline lookup yields CDR1 SGHRS and CDR2 YFSETQ. The CDR3 extends over 15 amino acids. V trimming: 4 bases; J trimming: 7 bases; junction bases outside the gene matches: 10. CDR3 DNA: TGCGCCAGCAGCACCGACGGACAGGGAGGGCAGCCCCAGCATTTT. It codes for CASSTDGQGGQPQHF.

The chain has TRBV7-8 and TRBJ1-1; D gene unclear. CDR1 and CDR2 (germline): SGHVS, FQNEAQ. This CDR3 comprises 14 residues. V lost 5 bases and J lost 5, with 15 bases in between. CDR3 sequence reads: CASSRHVGGTEAFF. The DNA for the CDR3 is TGTGCCAGCAGCCGTCACGTGGGAGGAACTGAAGCTTTCTTT.

V gene TRBV19 combines with J gene TRBJ1-5; a possible D gene is TRBD1 (6 bases). Germline CDR1 and CDR2: LNHDA and SQIVND (reference sequence). The CDR3 is 15 amino acids. Trimming took 4 bases from V and 4 from J, leaving 14 bases between them. The CDR3 nucleotides read TGTGCCAGTAGTAAGGGGGGGGTAGGGAATCAGCCCCAGCATTTT. Translation: CASSKGGVGNQPQHF.

The chain carries TRBV6-4 and TRBJ2-7; 7 positions agree with TRBD1. Trimming removed 6 bases from V and 0 bases from J; junction bases left unmatched: 5. There are 14 residues in the CDR3. The germline gives CDR1 MRHNA, CDR2 SNTAGT. The CDR3 reads CASRTGTVSYEQYF. As DNA, the CDR3 is TGTGCCAGCAGGACGGGGACAGTCTCCTACGAGCAGTACTTC.

J is TRBJ1-5 and V is TRBV19; tentatively, D is TRBD1 (5 bases). Germline lookup yields CDR1 LNHDA and CDR2 SQIVND (reference sequence). The CDR3 length is 15 residues. V lost 4 bases to trimming and J lost 6 bases, with 16 bases between them. The CDR3: CASSNFAGVGQPQHF. The DNA for the CDR3 is TGTGCCAGTAGTAATTTCGCGGGGGTAGGTCAGCCCCAGCATTTT.

The chain combines TRBV7-9 with TRBJ1-1, with 7 bases lining up with TRBD1. This CDR3 has 13 residues. V was clipped by 5 bases and J by 11 bases; unmatched bases: 11. CDR1 is SEHNR, CDR2 FQNEAQ, per germline (reference sequence). CDR3 loop: CASSTTSQGKAFF. In DNA form, the CDR3 reads TGTGCCAGCAGCACCACGTCACAGGGGAAGGCTTTCTTT.

This rearrangement joins TRBV18 to TRBJ1-3; D is unresolved. The CDR3 is 15 amino acids. Germline values: CDR1 KGHSH, CDR2 LQKENI. V was pared by 0 bases and J by 2 bases, with 8 bases between. CDR3 nucleotide sequence: TGTGCCAGCTCACCACCAGCCGTTCCTGGAAACACCATATATTTT. It yields the protein CASSPPAVPGNTIYF.